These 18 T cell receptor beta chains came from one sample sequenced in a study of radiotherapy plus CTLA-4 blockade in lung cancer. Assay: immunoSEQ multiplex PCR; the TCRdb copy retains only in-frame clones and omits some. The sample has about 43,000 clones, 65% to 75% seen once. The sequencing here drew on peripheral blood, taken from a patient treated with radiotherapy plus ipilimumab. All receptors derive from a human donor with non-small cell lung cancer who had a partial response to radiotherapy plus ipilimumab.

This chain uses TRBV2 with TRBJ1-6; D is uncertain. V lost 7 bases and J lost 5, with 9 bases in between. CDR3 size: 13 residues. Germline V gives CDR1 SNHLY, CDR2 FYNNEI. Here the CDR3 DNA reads TGTGCCAGCATAGGACTGAATAATTCACCCCTCCACTTT. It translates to CASIGLNNSPLHF.

The CDR3 DNA sequence: TGTGCCTGGAGTGAGGCAGGGATTAATGAAAAACTGTTTTTT. Encoded protein: CAWSEAGINEKLFF. The rearrangement links TRBV30 to TRBJ1-4; a weak D match, TRBD1 (5 bases). Germline V CDR1 and CDR2: GTSNPN, SVGIG (reference sequence). The CDR3 runs 14 residues. V gave up 1 base and J gave up 4 bases, with 10 bases separating them.

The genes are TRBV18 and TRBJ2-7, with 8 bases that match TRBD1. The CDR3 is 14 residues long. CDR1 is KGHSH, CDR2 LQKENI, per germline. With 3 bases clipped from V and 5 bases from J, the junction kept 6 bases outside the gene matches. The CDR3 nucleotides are TGTGCCAGCTCACCTTTCGCAGGGGGCCACGAGCAGTACTTC. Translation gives CASSPFAGGHEQYF.

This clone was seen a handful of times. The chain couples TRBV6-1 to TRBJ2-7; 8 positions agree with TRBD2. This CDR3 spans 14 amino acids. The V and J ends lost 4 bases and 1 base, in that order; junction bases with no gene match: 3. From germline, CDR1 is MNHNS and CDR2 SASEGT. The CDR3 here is CASSGGRLSYEQYF. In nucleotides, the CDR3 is TGTGCCAGCAGTGGCGGGAGGCTTTCCTACGAGCAGTACTTC.

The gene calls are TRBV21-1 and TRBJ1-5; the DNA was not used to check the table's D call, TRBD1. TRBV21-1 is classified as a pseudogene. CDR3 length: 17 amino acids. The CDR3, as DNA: TGTGCCAGCAGCAAAGGTATGCCAGGGGATTTCGATCAGCCCCAGCATTTT. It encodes CASSKGMPGDFDQPQHF.

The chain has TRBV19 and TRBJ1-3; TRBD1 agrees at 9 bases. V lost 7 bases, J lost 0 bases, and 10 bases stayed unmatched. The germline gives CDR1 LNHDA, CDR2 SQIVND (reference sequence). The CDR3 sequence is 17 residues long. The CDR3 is CASKMTGTGRSGNTIYF. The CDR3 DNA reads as TGTGCCAGTAAAATGACCGGGACAGGGCGCTCTGGAAACACCATATATTTT.

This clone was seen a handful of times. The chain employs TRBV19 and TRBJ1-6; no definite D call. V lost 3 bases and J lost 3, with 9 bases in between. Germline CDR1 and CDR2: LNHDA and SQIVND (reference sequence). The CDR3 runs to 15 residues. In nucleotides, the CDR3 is TGTGCCAGTAGTATTCTCCAGGACTATAATTCACCCCTCCACTTT. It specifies CASSILQDYNSPLHF.

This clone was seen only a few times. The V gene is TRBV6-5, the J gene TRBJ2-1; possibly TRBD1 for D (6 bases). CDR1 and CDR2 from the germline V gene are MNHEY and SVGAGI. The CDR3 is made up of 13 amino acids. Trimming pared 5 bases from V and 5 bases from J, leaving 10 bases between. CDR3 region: CASSIQGHNEQFF. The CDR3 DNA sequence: TGTGCCAGCAGTATACAGGGACACAATGAGCAGTTCTTC.

CDR3 loop: CATRGSYNEQFF. In DNA form, the CDR3 reads TGTGCCACCCGGGGCTCCTACAATGAGCAGTTCTTC. The chain couples TRBV6-5 to TRBJ2-1, with D maybe TRBD2 (5 bases). The CDR3 length is 12 residues. Between the trimmed V and J ends, which lost 10 bases and 0 bases, there was a span of 7 bases. From germline, CDR1 is MNHEY and CDR2 SVGAGI.

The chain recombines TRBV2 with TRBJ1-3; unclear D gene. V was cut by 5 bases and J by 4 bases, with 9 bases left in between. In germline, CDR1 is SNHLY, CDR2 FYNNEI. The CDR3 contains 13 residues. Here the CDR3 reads CASSLGAGNTIYF. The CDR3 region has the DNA TGTGCCAGCAGTTTGGGAGCAGGAAACACCATATATTTT.

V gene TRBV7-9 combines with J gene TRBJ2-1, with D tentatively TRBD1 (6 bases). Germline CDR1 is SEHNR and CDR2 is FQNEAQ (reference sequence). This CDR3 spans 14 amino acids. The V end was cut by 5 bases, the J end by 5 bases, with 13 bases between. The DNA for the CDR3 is TGTGCCAGCAGCCACAGGGTTCAGGACAATGAGCAGTTCTTC. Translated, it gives CASSHRVQDNEQFF.

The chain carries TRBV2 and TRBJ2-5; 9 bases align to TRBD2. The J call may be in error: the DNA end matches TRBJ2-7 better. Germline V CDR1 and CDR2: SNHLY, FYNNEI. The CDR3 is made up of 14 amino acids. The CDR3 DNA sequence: TGTGCCAGCAGTGAAGCGGGACTAGCTTACGAGCAGTACTTC. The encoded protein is CASSEAGLAYEQYF.

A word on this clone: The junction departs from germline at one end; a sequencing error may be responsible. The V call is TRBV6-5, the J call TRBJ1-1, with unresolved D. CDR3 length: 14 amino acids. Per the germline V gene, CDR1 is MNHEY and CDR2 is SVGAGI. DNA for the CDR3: TGTGCCAGCAGCCTAGATTATTTGAACACTGAAGCTTTTTTT. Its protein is CASSLDYLNTEAFF.

CDR3 DNA sequence: TGTGCCAGCAGTCTTCTTGAGGCGACTGAAGCTTTCTTT. It specifies CASSLLEATEAFF. The rearrangement uses TRBV6-1 and TRBJ1-1; no clear D gene. Trimming cost V 5 bases and J 5 bases, with 12 bases left between them. Germline loops: CDR1 MNHNS, CDR2 SASEGT. The CDR3 is 13 amino acids.

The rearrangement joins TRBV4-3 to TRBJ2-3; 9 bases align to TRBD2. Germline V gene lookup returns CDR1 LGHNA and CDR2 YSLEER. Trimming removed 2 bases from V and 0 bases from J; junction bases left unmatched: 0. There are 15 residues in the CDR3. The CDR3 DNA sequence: TGCGCCAGCAGCCAACTAGCGGGGAGCACAGATACGCAGTATTTT. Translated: CASSQLAGSTDTQYF.

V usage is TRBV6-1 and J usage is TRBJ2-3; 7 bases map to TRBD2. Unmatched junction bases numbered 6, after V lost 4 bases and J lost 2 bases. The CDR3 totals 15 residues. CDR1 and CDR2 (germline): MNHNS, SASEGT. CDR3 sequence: CASSVPSGLTDTQYF. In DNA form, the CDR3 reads TGTGCCAGCAGTGTGCCTAGCGGACTCACAGATACGCAGTATTTT.

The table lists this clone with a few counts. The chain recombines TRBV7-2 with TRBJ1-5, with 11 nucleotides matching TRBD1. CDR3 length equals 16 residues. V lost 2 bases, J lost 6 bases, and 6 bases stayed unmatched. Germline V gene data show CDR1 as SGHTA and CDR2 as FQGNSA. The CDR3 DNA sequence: TGTGCCAGCAGCTTAACCCGGGACAGGGGGATTCAGCCCCAGCATTTT. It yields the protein CASSLTRDRGIQPQHF. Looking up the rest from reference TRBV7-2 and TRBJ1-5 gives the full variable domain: GAGVSQSPSNKVTEKGKDVELRCDPISGHTALYWYRQSLGQGLEFLIYFQGNSAPDKSGLPSDRFSAERTGGSVSTLTIQRTQQEDSAVYLCASSLTRDRGIQPQHFGDGTRLSIL.

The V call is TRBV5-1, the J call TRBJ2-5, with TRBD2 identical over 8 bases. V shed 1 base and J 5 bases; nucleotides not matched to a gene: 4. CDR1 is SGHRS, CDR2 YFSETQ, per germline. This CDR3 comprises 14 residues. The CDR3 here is CASSLSKRGETQYF. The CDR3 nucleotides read TGCGCCAGCAGCTTGTCGAAGCGGGGGGAGACCCAGTACTTC.